This T cell receptor (beta chain) was found in a study of blood T cell repertoires in COVID-19. Study-level information: COVID-19 samples, acute and convalescent, were from the United States, Italy and Spain. The analysed material was cDNA or gDNA that came from T cells, B-cell-depleted T cells, or PBMCs.

CDR1 is SGHTA, CDR2 FQGNSA, per germline. The CDR3 is made up of 14 amino acids. V shed 5 bases and J 5 bases; nucleotides not matched to a gene: 7. Method: immunoSEQ multiplex PCR; TCRdb's copy keeps in-frame clones and lacks some. The table lists tens of thousands of clones, around 75% of them singletons. The sequence derives from a human donor in a cohort sampled during active COVID-19. The V and J genes are TRBV7-2 and TRBJ2-7; 9 positions agree with TRBD1. Material for sequencing was peripheral blood. The CDR3 DNA reads TGTGCCAGCAGCCCTGGGACAGGGCTCAACGAGCAGTACTTC. Amino acid sequence: CASSPGTGLNEQYF.